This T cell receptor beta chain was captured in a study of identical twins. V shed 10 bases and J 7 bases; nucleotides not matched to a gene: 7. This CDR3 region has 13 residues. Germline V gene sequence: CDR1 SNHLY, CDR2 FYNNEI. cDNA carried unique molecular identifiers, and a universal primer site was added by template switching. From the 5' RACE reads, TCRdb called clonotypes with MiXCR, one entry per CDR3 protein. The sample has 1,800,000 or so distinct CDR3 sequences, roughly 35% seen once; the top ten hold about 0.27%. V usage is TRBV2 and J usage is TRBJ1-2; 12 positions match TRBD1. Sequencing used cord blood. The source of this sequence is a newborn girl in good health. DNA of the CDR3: TGTGCCACCTCGGGACAGGGGGCGTTTGGCTACACCTTC. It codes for CATSGQGAFGYTF.